This T cell receptor beta chain appears in the sequencing data of a study of blood T cells in healthy people across ages. Study results and limitations: The study regarded diversity estimates from one million T cells as underestimates.

Primers used in a second PCR of about 7 to 12 cycles were a sample-barcoded 5' primer and a J-beta primer mix. MiXCR, run by TCRdb on the 5' RACE reads, gives a single entry per CDR3 protein. The profile shows about 840,000 distinct CDR3 sequences, about 28% of them singletons. CDR1 GTSNPN and CDR2 SVGIG come from the germline V gene (reference sequence). The CDR3 is 13 residues long. V gave up 3 bases and J gave up 12 bases; unmatched junction bases: 10. As regards this clonotype: Its cognate antigen is unknown.

Donation came from healthy Caucasian individuals in Russia who were aged roughly 6 to 95. The same data also went into a second study, on T cells of mothers and their children. According to that study: The donors comprised six children and their three healthy Caucasian mothers.

The sample consisted of blood. The chain uses TRBV30 and TRBJ2-7; the match to TRBD1 covers 11 bases. The sequence was collected from a woman between 35 and 50 years old in good health. CDR3 nucleotide sequence: TGTGCCTGGAGAGACGGACAGGGGGCACAGGTGTACTTC. Protein product: CAWRDGQGAQVYF.